The next 25 T cell receptor beta chains were all read from a single sample in a study of blood T cell repertoires in COVID-19. The table came from immunoSEQ multiplex PCR; TCRdb's copy has only in-frame clones and leaves some out. The data show more than 100,000 clones, about 79% seen once. Sequenced sample: peripheral blood. Receptors originate from a woman in her 70s with acute or convalescent COVID-19.

This rearrangement joins TRBV5-8 to TRBJ2-3; 9 nucleotides align to TRBD1. The V and J ends lost 0 bases and 4 bases, in that order; junction bases with no gene match: 0. Germline assignment: CDR1 SGHTS and CDR2 YDEGEE. The CDR3 totals 14 residues. Written as DNA, the CDR3 is TGTGCCAGCAGCTTGGGACAGGGGGCAGATACGCAGTATTTT. It yields the protein CASSLGQGADTQYF. Drawing the rest from reference TRBV5-8 and TRBJ2-3, the complete variable domain is EAGVTQSPTHLIKTRGQQATLRCSPISGHTSVYWYQQALGLGLQFLLWYDEGEERNRGNFPPRFSGRQFPNYSSELNVNALELEDSALYLCASSLGQGADTQYFGPGTRLTVL.

The chain is built from TRBV12-5 and TRBJ1-5; tentative D call: TRBD1 (5 bases). CDR1 is LGHNT, CDR2 FRNRAP, per germline. The CDR3 totals 17 residues. V gave up 0 bases and J gave up 2 bases, with 14 bases separating them. CDR3 nucleotide sequence: TGTGCTAGTGGTTTGGTACTTTCCAGGGCCGGCAATCAGCCCCAGCATTTT. This encodes CASGLVLSRAGNQPQHF.

This clone has a single count. The chain has TRBV5-6 and TRBJ1-6; TRBD1 matches 9 bases. J gave up 10 bases and V 4 bases, and 12 bases lay outside the gene matches. CDR1 is SGHDT, CDR2 YYEEEE, per germline. This CDR3 is 16 amino acids long. The DNA of the CDR3 is TGTGCCAGCAGCCTCGGAACCGGGACAGGGATCTCACCCCTCCACTTT. Protein: CASSLGTGTGISPLHF.

CDR3 sequence: CASSLLGVAEAFF. The DNA for the CDR3 is TGTGCCAGCAGCTTATTAGGGGTTGCCGAAGCTTTCTTT. The genes are TRBV7-9 and TRBJ1-1; D may be TRBD1 (5 bases). V lost 2 bases to trimming and J lost 8 bases, with 12 bases between them. This CDR3 is built from 13 residues. Germline V gene lookup returns CDR1 SEHNR and CDR2 FQNEAQ (reference sequence).

The gene calls are TRBV10-3 and TRBJ1-1; D call uncertain. V was cut by 3 bases and J by 2 bases, with 10 bases left in between. Germline V CDR1 and CDR2: ENHRY, SYGVKD. This CDR3 has 14 residues. The CDR3 loop reads CAISDVELNTEAFF. CDR3 sequence (DNA): TGTGCCATCAGTGATGTAGAGCTTAACACTGAAGCTTTCTTT.

The chain has TRBV6-5 and TRBJ2-7; D gene uncertain. Trimming removed 5 bases at V and 2 bases at J, with 16 bases between. Germline-derived CDR1 and CDR2 are MNHEY and SVGAGI. The CDR3 has 15 amino acids. This CDR3 is CASSPSQAFAYEQYF. In nucleotides, the CDR3 is TGTGCCAGCAGTCCCAGCCAGGCGTTCGCCTACGAGCAGTACTTC.

This chain joins TRBV7-9 and TRBJ1-2; TRBD1 agrees at 7 bases. The CDR3 sequence is 14 residues long. V shed 5 bases and J 3 bases; nucleotides not matched to a gene: 6. CDR1 is SEHNR and CDR2 is FQNEAQ in the germline V gene (reference sequence). The CDR3 DNA reads as TGTGCCAGCAGCCGCCCCGGGACAGACTATGGCTACACCTTC. It specifies CASSRPGTDYGYTF.

The rearrangement joins TRBV10-2 to TRBJ2-7; 7 bases fit TRBD1. V lost 3 bases and J lost 3; bases outside the gene matches: 11. Germline V CDR1 and CDR2: WSHSY, SAAADI. CDR3 length: 16 residues. The CDR3 loop reads CASSEHNRQGDYEQYV. CDR3 nucleotides: TGCGCCAGCAGTGAACACAACCGACAGGGCGACTACGAGCAGTACGTC.

This chain links TRBV5-6 with TRBJ2-7; D is ambiguous. The CDR3 is 16 residues long. The V gene lost 0 bases and the J gene lost 0 bases, with 13 bases spanning the gap. Germline CDR1 reads SGHDT; CDR2 reads YYEEEE. This CDR3 is CASSLELAGLSYEQYF. DNA for the CDR3: TGTGCCAGCAGCTTGGAATTGGCAGGCCTCTCCTACGAGCAGTACTTC. Drawing the rest from reference TRBV5-6 and TRBJ2-7, the complete variable domain is DAGVTQSPTHLIKTRGQQVTLRCSPKSGHDTVSWYQQALGQGPQFIFQYYEEEERQRGNFPDRFSGHQFPNYSSELNVNALLLGDSALYLCASSLELAGLSYEQYFGPGTRLTVT.

The gene calls are TRBV5-1 and TRBJ2-1; TRBD1 might be the D (6 bases). The CDR3 length is 19 residues. Trimming stripped 0 bases from V and 4 bases from J, with 23 bases between. In germline, CDR1 is SGHRS, CDR2 YFSETQ. The CDR3 here is CASSLEGVGRLWPYNEQFF. CDR3 DNA sequence: TGCGCCAGCAGCTTGGAGGGGGTTGGTAGACTGTGGCCGTACAATGAGCAGTTCTTC.

This clone was detected many times. This chain links TRBV4-2 with TRBJ2-3; 9 bases match TRBD2. CDR1 and CDR2 (germline): LGHNA, YNFKEQ. The CDR3 is 16 residues long. V was pared by 2 bases and J by 5 bases, with 8 bases of the junction left unmatched. CDR3 bases: TGTGCCAGCAGCCAACGGACTAGCGCCTCACAAGATACGCAGTATTTT. Its translation: CASSQRTSASQDTQYF.

The genes are TRBV3-1 (or the pseudogene TRBV3-2) and TRBJ2-7; D gene ambiguous. CDR3 length equals 14 residues. V lost 1 base and J 3 bases, leaving 10 bases between the germline ends. The germline V gene encodes CDR1 LGHDT and CDR2 YNNKEL (reference sequence). The CDR3 DNA is TGTGCCAGCAGCCAAGCCGGGTCCAGCTACGAGCAGTACTTC. It specifies CASSQAGSSYEQYF.

A word on this clone: This specimen includes other DNA sequences encoding the same CDR3. V is TRBV18 and J is TRBJ1-2; 10 nucleotides align to TRBD1. This CDR3 region has 13 residues. V trimming: 3 bases; J trimming: 8 bases; junction bases outside the gene matches: 3. Germline V lookup: CDR1 KGHSH, CDR2 LQKENI. The CDR3 loop is CASSPGQGNGYTF. CDR3 DNA: TGTGCCAGCTCACCGGGACAGGGGAACGGCTACACCTTC. Variable domain in full (rest from reference TRBV18 and TRBJ1-2): NAGVMQNPRHLVRRRGQEARLRCSPMKGHSHVYWYRQLPEEGLKFMVYLQKENIIDESGMPKERFSAEFPKEGPSILRIQQVVRGDSAAYFCASSPGQGNGYTFGSGTRLTVV.

This clone was seen only once. The J gene is TRBJ2-3, the V gene TRBV7-6, with D perhaps matching TRBD1 (5 bases). Trimming removed 4 bases from V and 1 base from J, with 15 bases in between. The CDR3 length is 16 residues. Germline values: CDR1 SGHVS, CDR2 FNYEAQ. The CDR3 region has the DNA TGTGCCAGCAGCTCCCTGGTAGGACACCGCACAGATACGCAGTATTTT. It yields the protein CASSSLVGHRTDTQYF.

J is TRBJ2-7 and V is TRBV7-9; 9 nucleotides match TRBD1. The length of the CDR3 is 12 residues. From germline, CDR1 is SEHNR and CDR2 FQNEAQ (reference sequence). V lost 4 bases and J lost 7; bases outside the gene matches: 2. The DNA for the CDR3 is TGTGCCAGCAGCTCCGACAGGGGGGAGCAGTACGTC. Amino acid sequence: CASSSDRGEQYV.

This chain joins TRBV6-2 or TRBV6-3 and TRBJ2-3; D remains unclear. V was shortened by 2 bases and J by 2 bases, with 17 bases between the two germline ends. Germline V gives CDR1 MNHEY, CDR2 SVGEGT. The CDR3 covers 17 residues. CDR3 amino acids: CASSYRPLRSITDTQYF. The DNA of the CDR3 is TGTGCCAGCAGTTACCGCCCCCTGAGGTCTATCACAGATACGCAGTATTTT.

The chain uses TRBV9 and TRBJ2-3, with 8 bases matching TRBD2. V lost 4 bases to trimming and J lost 1 base; unmatched junction nucleotides: 5. CDR3 length equals 15 residues. Germline V lookup: CDR1 SGDLS, CDR2 YYNGEE. The CDR3 loop reads CASSPDGRGTDTQYF. CDR3 nucleotide sequence: TGTGCCAGCAGCCCAGACGGGAGGGGCACAGATACGCAGTATTTT.

V gene TRBV10-1 combines with J gene TRBJ1-2; tentatively, D is TRBD1 (6 bases). CDR1 and CDR2 (germline): WNHNN, SYGVQD (reference sequence). This CDR3 is 13 amino acids long. Trimming left V 5 bases short and J 7 bases short, with 14 bases between. CDR3 in DNA: TGCGCCAGCAGTTCTGACAGGAACCTTGGCTACACCTTC. Residues: CASSSDRNLGYTF.

The J gene is TRBJ2-3, the V gene TRBV7-8, with TRBD2 matching over 9 bases. This CDR3 has 16 residues. V dropped 3 bases and J dropped 0; count of bases not matched to a gene: 4. Germline V gives CDR1 SGHVS, CDR2 FQNEAQ. The CDR3 region has the DNA TGTGCCAGCAGCTTGCAAGCGGGGGGCAGCACAGATACGCAGTATTTT. This sequence encodes CASSLQAGGSTDTQYF. The complete variable domain, with remaining parts taken from reference TRBV7-8 and TRBJ2-3, reads GAGVSQSPRYKVAKRGQDVALRCDPISGHVSLFWYQQALGQGPEFLTYFQNEAQLDKSGLPSDRFFAERPEGSVSTLKIQRTQQEDSAVYLCASSLQAGGSTDTQYFGPGTRLTVL.

The chain couples TRBV4-3 to TRBJ2-3; a weak D match, TRBD1 (5 bases). The CDR3 totals 14 residues. The V and J ends lost 5 bases and 3 bases respectively, with 12 bases between them. CDR1 is LGHNA and CDR2 is YSLEER in the germline V gene. The CDR3 DNA sequence: TGCGCCAGCAGCAGTGGGGCTGATACAGATACGCAGTATTTT. This gives the protein CASSSGADTDTQYF.

This clone has only a few counts. V gene TRBV18 combines with J gene TRBJ2-7, with no clear D. The V gene's germline CDR1 is KGHSH and CDR2 LQKENI. Trimming cost V 3 bases and J 5 bases, with 23 bases left between them. The length of the CDR3 is 17 residues. The CDR3 loop reads CASSPYFAVGHANEQYV. The CDR3 nucleotides are TGTGCCAGCTCACCCTATTTCGCGGTCGGCCACGCTAACGAGCAGTACGTC.

The chain carries TRBV11-2 and TRBJ2-5, with TRBD2 matching over 13 bases. From germline, CDR1 is SGHAT and CDR2 FQNNGV. With V trimmed by 3 bases and J by 1 base, 2 bases remained unmatched. CDR3 length equals 16 residues. As DNA, the CDR3 is TGTGCCAGCAGCTTCCGGACTAGCGGGGGCCAAGAGACCCAGTACTTC. Translation: CASSFRTSGGQETQYF.

This clone was observed a single time. Written as DNA, the CDR3 is TGTGCCAGCAGCAGTACAGGGGATACGCAGTATTTT. It translates to CASSSTGDTQYF. The chain links TRBV12-3 or TRBV12-4 to TRBJ2-3; perhaps TRBD1 as D (6 bases). V was clipped by 6 bases and J by 6 bases, with 10 bases between them. This CDR3 is 12 amino acids long.

This chain connects TRBV6-4 to TRBJ1-1, with TRBD1 as a possible D gene (6 bases). The CDR3 spans 14 residues. Germline V gene data show CDR1 as MRHNA and CDR2 as SNTAGT. V shed 2 bases and J shed 9 bases, with 16 bases lying between them. The CDR3 loop reads CASSDGLAGAKAFF. CDR3 nucleotides: TGTGCCAGCAGTGACGGGCTGGCAGGGGCGAAAGCTTTCTTT.

The chain uses TRBV6-1 and TRBJ2-3, with unresolved D. Trimming took 1 base from V and 0 from J, leaving 5 bases between them. This CDR3 spans 14 amino acids. CDR1 and CDR2 from the germline V gene are MNHNS and SASEGT. CDR3 in amino acids: CASSEDFSTDTQYF. In nucleotides, the CDR3 is TGTGCCAGCAGTGAAGACTTCAGCACAGATACGCAGTATTTT.